This is a list of T cell receptor beta chains from one sample in a study of blood T cell repertoires in COVID-19. Produced via immunoSEQ multiplex PCR; TCRdb's table is partial and in-frame only. Of approximately 400,000 clones in the sample, roughly 87% were seen once. The sample taken for sequencing was PBMCs or T cells enriched from blood (not recorded which). The receptors shown here come from a woman aged 45-65 years who had recovered from COVID-19. Each CDR3 is given with its conserved first and last residue. The D gene is left open where the match is weak. Rows may omit the clone size; those that give it use once, few, many or a size class.

d_gene: NA; len: 15; j_gene: TRBJ1-1; v_gene: TRBV5-1; abundance: NA; CDR3aa: CASSLNAEGDTEAFF; CDR3nt: TGCGCCAGCAGCTTGAACGCGGAAGGGGACACTGAAGCTTTCTTT
d_gene: NA; len: 15; j_gene: TRBJ2-5; v_gene: TRBV3-1/TRBV3-2; abundance: NA; CDR3aa: CASSQITAGQETQYF; CDR3nt: TGTGCCAGCAGCCAGATCACGGCGGGACAAGAGACCCAGTACTTC
d_gene: TRBD1; len: 14; j_gene: TRBJ1-2; v_gene: TRBV19; abundance: NA; CDR3aa: CASSSRQGSYGYTF; CDR3nt: TGTGCCAGTAGTTCTCGACAGGGGTCCTATGGCTACACCTTC
d_gene: TRBD1; len: 16; j_gene: TRBJ1-1; v_gene: TRBV7-2; abundance: NA; CDR3aa: CASSSWTGAGDTEAFF; CDR3nt: TGTGCCAGCAGCTCTTGGACAGGAGCAGGGGACACTGAAGCTTTCTTT
d_gene: TRBD1; len: 16; j_gene: TRBJ2-5; v_gene: TRBV5-4; abundance: NA; CDR3aa: CASSSRDRAYQETQYF; CDR3nt: TGTGCCAGCAGCTCCCGGGACAGAGCGTACCAAGAGACCCAGTACTTC
d_gene: TRBD1; len: 15; j_gene: TRBJ2-4; v_gene: TRBV15; abundance: NA; CDR3aa: CATSIGRGTGAIQYF; CDR3nt: TGTGCCACCAGCATAGGCAGGGGGACAGGGGCCATTCAGTACTTC
d_gene: NA; len: 12; j_gene: TRBJ1-2; v_gene: TRBV7-3; abundance: NA; CDR3aa: CASSLDRSGYTF; CDR3nt: TGTGCCAGCAGCCTAGACAGAAGTGGCTACACCTTC
d_gene: NA; len: 15; j_gene: TRBJ2-3; v_gene: TRBV18; abundance: NA; CDR3aa: CASSPSTRNTDTQYF; CDR3nt: TGTGCCAGCTCACCCTCAACTAGAAACACAGATACGCAGTATTTT
d_gene: TRBD2; len: 17; j_gene: TRBJ2-1; v_gene: TRBV6-2/TRBV6-3; abundance: NA; CDR3aa: CASSPRTSGTTYNEQFF; CDR3nt: TGTGCCAGCAGCCCTCGGACTAGCGGGACTACTTACAATGAGCAGTTCTTC
d_gene: TRBD1; len: 15; j_gene: TRBJ2-7; v_gene: TRBV7-9; abundance: NA; CDR3aa: CASSLDGTVSYEQYF; CDR3nt: TGTGCCAGCAGCTTAGATGGGACAGTCTCCTACGAGCAGTACTTC
d_gene: NA; len: 13; j_gene: TRBJ2-1; v_gene: TRBV12-3/TRBV12-4; abundance: NA; CDR3aa: CASSPVAEGEQFF; CDR3nt: TGTGCCAGCAGTCCTGTTGCCGAGGGTGAGCAGTTCTTC
d_gene: TRBD1; len: 15; j_gene: TRBJ1-4; v_gene: TRBV5-6; abundance: NA; CDR3aa: CASSYRQGADEKLFF; CDR3nt: TGTGCCAGCAGCTACCGACAGGGGGCGGATGAAAAACTGTTTTTT
d_gene: NA; len: 15; j_gene: TRBJ2-2; v_gene: TRBV7-9; abundance: NA; CDR3aa: CASSLGAGGTGELFF; CDR3nt: TGTGCCAGCAGCTTAGGGGCAGGTGGTACCGGGGAGCTGTTTTTT
d_gene: NA; len: 14; j_gene: TRBJ2-3; v_gene: TRBV5-4; abundance: NA; CDR3aa: CASSFGISSGTQYF; CDR3nt: TGTGCCAGCAGCTTCGGGATCTCTAGTGGTACGCAGTATTTT
d_gene: NA; len: 13; j_gene: TRBJ2-3; v_gene: TRBV19; abundance: NA; CDR3aa: CASGQPPSNTQYF; CDR3nt: TGTGCCAGTGGACAACCCCCCTCAAATACGCAGTATTTT
d_gene: NA; len: 12; j_gene: TRBJ1-2; v_gene: TRBV5-4; abundance: NA; CDR3aa: CAISKESYGYTF; CDR3nt: TGTGCCATCAGCAAGGAGAGCTATGGCTACACCTTC
d_gene: NA; len: 14; j_gene: TRBJ1-5; v_gene: TRBV16; abundance: few; CDR3aa: CASSQSGRAQPQHF; CDR3nt: TGTGCCAGCAGCCAAAGTGGCAGGGCTCAGCCCCAGCATTTT
d_gene: TRBD1; len: 13; j_gene: TRBJ1-1; v_gene: TRBV3-1/TRBV3-2; abundance: NA; CDR3aa: CASSPPGGTEAFF; CDR3nt: TGTGCCAGCAGCCCACCAGGGGGAACTGAAGCTTTCTTT
d_gene: NA; len: 13; j_gene: TRBJ2-7; v_gene: TRBV27; abundance: NA; CDR3aa: CASSFGGSREQYF; CDR3nt: TGTGCCAGCAGTTTTGGGGGGAGTAGGGAGCAGTACTTC
d_gene: NA; len: 14; j_gene: TRBJ1-1; v_gene: TRBV3-1/TRBV3-2; abundance: NA; CDR3aa: CASSPEQGNTEAFF; CDR3nt: TGTGCCAGCAGCCCAGAACAGGGGAACACTGAAGCTTTCTTT
d_gene: TRBD1; len: 15; j_gene: TRBJ2-7; v_gene: TRBV9; abundance: NA; CDR3aa: CASSVEGQGSYEQYF; CDR3nt: TGTGCCAGCAGCGTAGAGGGACAGGGATCTTACGAGCAGTACTTC
d_gene: TRBD2; len: 15; j_gene: TRBJ2-2; v_gene: TRBV6-4; abundance: NA; CDR3aa: CASSARAGGTGELFF; CDR3nt: TGTGCCAGCAGTGCAAGAGCGGGGGGGACCGGGGAGCTGTTTTTT
d_gene: TRBD1; len: 15; j_gene: TRBJ2-7; v_gene: TRBV30; abundance: NA; CDR3aa: CAWSWTGSSSYEQYF; CDR3nt: TGTGCCTGGAGTTGGACAGGGTCTAGCTCCTACGAGCAGTACTTC
d_gene: TRBD1; len: 14; j_gene: TRBJ2-2; v_gene: TRBV5-1; abundance: NA; CDR3aa: CASSQGTAKSWLFF; CDR3nt: TGCGCCAGCAGCCAGGGGACAGCCAAATCGTGGCTGTTTTTT
d_gene: NA; len: 13; j_gene: TRBJ1-1; v_gene: TRBV7-9; abundance: few; CDR3aa: CASSSSLGDEAFF; CDR3nt: TGTGCCAGCAGTTCGAGTCTAGGTGATGAAGCTTTCTTT
d_gene: NA; len: 12; j_gene: TRBJ1-5; v_gene: TRBV6-5; abundance: NA; CDR3aa: CASKNGGQPQHF; CDR3nt: TGTGCCAGCAAGAATGGCGGTCAGCCCCAGCATTTT
d_gene: TRBD2; len: 17; j_gene: TRBJ2-1; v_gene: TRBV11-3; abundance: NA; CDR3aa: CASSLGRSSGSSDEQFF; CDR3nt: TGTGCCAGCAGCTTAGGGCGGTCTAGCGGGAGTTCCGATGAGCAGTTCTTC
d_gene: NA; len: 15; j_gene: TRBJ2-5; v_gene: TRBV5-1; abundance: NA; CDR3aa: CASSLVGRTQETQYF; CDR3nt: TGCGCCAGCAGCTTGGTGGGCAGAACCCAAGAGACCCAGTACTTC
d_gene: TRBD1; len: 15; j_gene: TRBJ1-1; v_gene: TRBV11-3; abundance: once; CDR3aa: CASSLEGGTGPEAFF; CDR3nt: TGTGCCAGCAGCTTAGAGGGAGGGACAGGTCCTGAAGCTTTCTTT
d_gene: TRBD1; len: 15; j_gene: TRBJ1-5; v_gene: TRBV7-2; abundance: NA; CDR3aa: CASSLQDRGNQPQHF; CDR3nt: TGTGCCAGCAGCTTACAGGACAGGGGGAATCAGCCCCAGCATTTT
d_gene: NA; len: 16; j_gene: TRBJ1-1; v_gene: TRBV11-2; abundance: NA; CDR3aa: CASSQLGGGGNPEAFF; CDR3nt: TGTGCCAGCAGCCAATTGGGAGGAGGAGGAAACCCTGAAGCTTTCTTT
d_gene: TRBD2; len: 17; j_gene: TRBJ2-3; v_gene: TRBV4-1; abundance: once; CDR3aa: CASSQEPSGSLLDTQYF; CDR3nt: TGCGCCAGCAGCCAAGAGCCTAGCGGGAGTTTACTGGATACGCAGTATTTT
d_gene: TRBD2; len: 14; j_gene: TRBJ2-5; v_gene: TRBV5-1; abundance: NA; CDR3aa: CASKPSGGQETQYF; CDR3nt: TGCGCCAGCAAACCTTCGGGAGGGCAAGAGACCCAGTACTTC
d_gene: TRBD1; len: 16; j_gene: TRBJ1-1; v_gene: TRBV5-6; abundance: few; CDR3aa: CASSLSGQGMWTEAFF; CDR3nt: TGTGCCAGCAGCTTGTCTGGACAGGGAATGTGGACTGAAGCTTTCTTT
d_gene: TRBD1; len: 12; j_gene: TRBJ1-5; v_gene: TRBV5-6; abundance: few; CDR3aa: CASSWTGGRQHF; CDR3nt: TGTGCCAGCAGTTGGACAGGGGGGCGCCAGCATTTT
d_gene: NA; len: 16; j_gene: TRBJ1-4; v_gene: TRBV5-1; abundance: NA; CDR3aa: CASSTTSGTSNEKLFF; CDR3nt: TGCGCCAGCAGCACGACCTCAGGGACTTCTAATGAAAAACTGTTTTTT
d_gene: NA; len: 16; j_gene: TRBJ1-6; v_gene: TRBV16; abundance: NA; CDR3aa: CASSPQSPRPGSPLHF; CDR3nt: TGTGCCAGCAGCCCTCAGTCTCCCAGGCCTGGATCACCCCTCCACTTT
d_gene: NA; len: 16; j_gene: TRBJ2-3; v_gene: TRBV4-3; abundance: NA; CDR3aa: CASSHGTAASTDTQYF; CDR3nt: TGCGCCAGCAGCCACGGCACGGCGGCCTCCACAGATACGCAGTATTTT
d_gene: TRBD1; len: 15; j_gene: TRBJ2-7; v_gene: TRBV6-6; abundance: NA; CDR3aa: CASSPTGGGPYEQYF; CDR3nt: TGTGCCAGCAGTCCGACAGGGGGTGGACCCTACGAGCAGTACTTC
d_gene: TRBD1; len: 13; j_gene: TRBJ2-3; v_gene: TRBV2; abundance: few; CDR3aa: CASGQPDRRTQYF; CDR3nt: TGTGCCAGCGGGCAACCGGACAGGCGGACGCAGTATTTT
d_gene: NA; len: 16; j_gene: TRBJ2-5; v_gene: TRBV19; abundance: NA; CDR3aa: CASNMAGASRGETQYF; CDR3nt: TGTGCCAGTAATATGGCTGGGGCTAGCCGGGGGGAGACCCAGTACTTC
d_gene: TRBD2; len: 15; j_gene: TRBJ2-1; v_gene: TRBV7-2; abundance: NA; CDR3aa: CASVPLSSGNNEQFF; CDR3nt: TGTGCCAGCGTCCCTCTTTCTAGCGGGAACAATGAGCAGTTCTTC
d_gene: TRBD1; len: 15; j_gene: TRBJ2-2; v_gene: TRBV5-1; abundance: NA; CDR3aa: CASSLRTGETGELFF; CDR3nt: TGCGCCAGCAGCCTCCGGACAGGGGAGACCGGGGAGCTGTTTTTT
d_gene: NA; len: 16; j_gene: TRBJ1-3; v_gene: TRBV9; abundance: few; CDR3aa: CASSVEGQGPGNTIYF; CDR3nt: TGTGCCAGCAGCGTAGAGGGACAAGGTCCAGGAAACACCATATATTTT
d_gene: TRBD1; len: 15; j_gene: TRBJ1-5; v_gene: TRBV18; abundance: NA; CDR3aa: CASSGTGLSNQPQHF; CDR3nt: TGTGCCAGCTCAGGGACAGGCCTTAGCAATCAGCCCCAGCATTTT
d_gene: NA; len: 14; j_gene: TRBJ1-3; v_gene: TRBV7-8; abundance: NA; CDR3aa: CASSRVFWGDTIYF; CDR3nt: TGTGCCAGCAGCCGAGTCTTCTGGGGGGACACCATATATTTT
d_gene: NA; len: 13; j_gene: TRBJ2-3; v_gene: TRBV6-1; abundance: NA; CDR3aa: CASSEGREAPQYF; CDR3nt: TGTGCCAGCAGTGAAGGCAGGGAAGCCCCGCAGTATTTT
d_gene: TRBD1; len: 14; j_gene: TRBJ1-2; v_gene: TRBV5-5; abundance: NA; CDR3aa: CASSFNRGNYGYTF; CDR3nt: TGTGCCAGCAGCTTCAACAGGGGGAACTATGGCTACACCTTC
d_gene: TRBD2; len: 18; j_gene: TRBJ2-3; v_gene: TRBV9; abundance: NA; CDR3aa: CASSVGSLLAGGTDTQYF; CDR3nt: TGTGCCAGCAGCGTAGGCTCGCTTCTGGCGGGAGGGACAGATACGCAGTATTTT
d_gene: NA; len: 15; j_gene: TRBJ1-1; v_gene: TRBV3-1/TRBV3-2; abundance: NA; CDR3aa: CASSQDPGGATEAFF; CDR3nt: TGTGCCAGCAGCCAAGACCCGGGCGGGGCTACTGAAGCTTTCTTT
d_gene: NA; len: 16; j_gene: TRBJ1-1; v_gene: TRBV5-1; abundance: NA; CDR3aa: CASSLWSDRGGTEAFF; CDR3nt: TGCGCCAGCAGCTTATGGTCGGATAGGGGAGGCACTGAAGCTTTCTTT
d_gene: NA; len: 12; j_gene: TRBJ1-2; v_gene: TRBV3-1/TRBV3-2; abundance: NA; CDR3aa: CASGSGDYGYTF; CDR3nt: TGTGCCAGCGGCTCGGGGGACTATGGCTACACCTTC
d_gene: NA; len: 16; j_gene: TRBJ2-7; v_gene: TRBV5-6; abundance: NA; CDR3aa: CASSQPLAGISYEQYF; CDR3nt: TGTGCCAGCAGCCAACCCCTCGCGGGAATCTCCTACGAGCAGTACTTC